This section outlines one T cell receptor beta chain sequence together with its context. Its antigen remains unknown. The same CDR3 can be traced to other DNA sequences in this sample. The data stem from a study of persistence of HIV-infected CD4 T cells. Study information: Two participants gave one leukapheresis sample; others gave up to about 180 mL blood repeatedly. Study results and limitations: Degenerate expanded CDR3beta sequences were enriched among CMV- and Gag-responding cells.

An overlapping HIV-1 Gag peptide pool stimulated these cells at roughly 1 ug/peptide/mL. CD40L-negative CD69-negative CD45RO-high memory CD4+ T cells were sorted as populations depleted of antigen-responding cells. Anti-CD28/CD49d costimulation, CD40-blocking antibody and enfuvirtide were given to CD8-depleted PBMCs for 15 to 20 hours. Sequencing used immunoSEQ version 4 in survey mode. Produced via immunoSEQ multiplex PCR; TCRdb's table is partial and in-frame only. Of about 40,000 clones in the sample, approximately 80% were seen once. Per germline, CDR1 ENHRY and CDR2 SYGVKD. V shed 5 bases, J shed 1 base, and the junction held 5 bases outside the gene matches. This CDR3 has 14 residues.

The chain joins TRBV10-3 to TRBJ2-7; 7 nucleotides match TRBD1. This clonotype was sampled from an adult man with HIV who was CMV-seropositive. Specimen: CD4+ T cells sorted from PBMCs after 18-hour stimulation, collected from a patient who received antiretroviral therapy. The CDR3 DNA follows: TGTGCCATCAGTAACGGACAGGCATCCTACGAGCAGTACTTC. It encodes CAISNGQASYEQYF.